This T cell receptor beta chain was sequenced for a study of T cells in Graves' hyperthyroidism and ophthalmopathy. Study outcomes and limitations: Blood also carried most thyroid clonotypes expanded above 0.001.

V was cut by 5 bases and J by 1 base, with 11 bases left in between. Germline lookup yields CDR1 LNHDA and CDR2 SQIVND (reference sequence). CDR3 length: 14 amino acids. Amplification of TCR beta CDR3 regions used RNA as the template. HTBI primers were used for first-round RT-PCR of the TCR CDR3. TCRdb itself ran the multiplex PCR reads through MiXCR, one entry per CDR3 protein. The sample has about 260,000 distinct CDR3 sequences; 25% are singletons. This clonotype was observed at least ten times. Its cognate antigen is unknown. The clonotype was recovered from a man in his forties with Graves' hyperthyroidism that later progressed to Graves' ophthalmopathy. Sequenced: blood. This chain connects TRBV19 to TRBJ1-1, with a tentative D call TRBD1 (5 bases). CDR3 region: CASSDVTGNTEAFF. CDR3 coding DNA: TGTGCCAGTAGTGATGTTACAGGGAACACTGAAGCTTTCTTT. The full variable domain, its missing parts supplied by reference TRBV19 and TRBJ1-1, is DGGITQSPKYLFRKEGQNVTLSCEQNLNHDAMYWYRQDPGQGLRLIYYSQIVNDFQKGDIAEGYSVSREKKESFPLTVTSAQKNPTAFYLCASSDVTGNTEAFFGQGTRLTVV.